This T cell receptor beta chain was identified during a study of CD8+CD57+ T cells in acquired aplastic anemia. Genomic DNA constituted the template upon which TCR beta VDJ and CDR3 profiling was performed. TCRdb reprocessed the reads with MiXCR, giving one entry per CDR3 protein. The sample has under 150,000 distinct CDR3 sequences; around two fifths are singletons. The sample was sorted CD4+, CD8+, or CD8+CD57+ T cells (not recorded which) from PBMCs. This clonotype originated in a human donor in good health, serving as a control.

CDR3 residues: CASTFFRGNTDTQYF. In DNA form, the CDR3 reads TGTGCCAGCACTTTTTTCAGGGGGAATACAGATACGCAGTATTTT. The chain recombines TRBV2 with TRBJ2-3; TRBD1 aligns across 7 bases. Per the germline V gene, CDR1 is SNHLY and CDR2 is FYNNEI. CDR3 length: 15 amino acids. Losses at the gene ends were 7 bases for V and 3 bases for J; bases not matched to a gene: 10.